This TCR beta chain is drawn from a study of OX40 agonist ivuxolimab in advanced cancers. The CDR3 sequence is 16 residues long. From germline, CDR1 is SGHRS and CDR2 YFSETQ. V lost 5 bases and J lost 0; bases outside the gene matches: 5. Profiled with immunoSEQ multiplex PCR; TCRdb holds only in-frame clones, not every one. Among some 83,000 clones listed, roughly 86% were seen once. To note about this clone: The antigen remains unidentified.

Study-level points and caveats: Clonal expansion by week 6 occurred in CD4+ and CD8+ blood T cells (at 0.1 to 3.0 mg/kg). Low normalized clonal expansion also occurred in some nonresponding patients.

Sequences were derived from CD4+ or CD8+ T cells sorted from blood, sampled in a trial of the OX40 agonist ivuxolimab. The sequence came from an adult with an advanced solid tumor such as melanoma, head and neck, liver or kidney cancer. The chain combines TRBV5-1 with TRBJ2-2, with TRBD1 matching 9 bases. The CDR3 nucleotides are TGCGCCAGCAGGATACGACAGGGGGCGAACACCGGGGAGCTGTTTTTT. It is translated as CASRIRQGANTGELFF.